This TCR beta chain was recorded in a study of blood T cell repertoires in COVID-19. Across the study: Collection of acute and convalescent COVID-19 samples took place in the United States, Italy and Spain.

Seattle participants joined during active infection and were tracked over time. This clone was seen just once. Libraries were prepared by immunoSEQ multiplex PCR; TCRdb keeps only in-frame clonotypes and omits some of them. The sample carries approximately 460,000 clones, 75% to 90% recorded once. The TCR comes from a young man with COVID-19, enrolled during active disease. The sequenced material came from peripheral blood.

In DNA form, the CDR3 reads TGTGCCAGCAGCGTTACCGGGAACACTGAAGCTTTCTTT. This translates into CASSVTGNTEAFF. The rearrangement uses TRBV5-6 and TRBJ1-1, with D uncertain. Germline CDR1 and CDR2: SGHDT and YYEEEE. There are 13 residues in the CDR3. The V end was cut by 4 bases, the J end by 1 base, with 8 bases between.